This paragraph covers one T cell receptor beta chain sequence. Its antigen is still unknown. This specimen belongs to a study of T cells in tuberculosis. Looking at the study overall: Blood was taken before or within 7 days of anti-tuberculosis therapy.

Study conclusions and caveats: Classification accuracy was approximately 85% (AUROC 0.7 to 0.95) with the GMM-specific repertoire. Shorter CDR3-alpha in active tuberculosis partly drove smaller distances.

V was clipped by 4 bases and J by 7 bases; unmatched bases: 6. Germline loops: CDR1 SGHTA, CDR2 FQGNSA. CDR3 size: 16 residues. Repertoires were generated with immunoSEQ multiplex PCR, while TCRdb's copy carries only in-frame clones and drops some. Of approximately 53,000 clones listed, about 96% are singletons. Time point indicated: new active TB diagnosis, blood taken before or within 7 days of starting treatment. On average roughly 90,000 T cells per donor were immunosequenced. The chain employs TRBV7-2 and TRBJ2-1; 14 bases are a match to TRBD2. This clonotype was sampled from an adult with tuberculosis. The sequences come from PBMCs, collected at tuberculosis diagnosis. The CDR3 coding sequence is TGTGCCAGCAGCTCGCCGGGACTAGCGGGAGTGAATGAGCAGTTCTTC. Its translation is CASSSPGLAGVNEQFF.